This T cell receptor beta chain was sequenced for a study of T cell repertoires in cytomegalovirus infection. The study, taken as a whole, reports: Ex vivo, HLA-C-restricted CMV-specific TCR beta clonotypes prevailed over the rest of the response.

TCRdb used MiXCR to reprocess the reads, holding one entry per CDR3 protein. The sample has some 400,000 distinct CDR3 sequences; under 40% are singletons. With regard to this clonotype: What it binds is unknown.

Germline V CDR1 and CDR2: SGHTS, YDEGEE. The CDR3 has 15 residues. The V segment lost 5 bases and the J segment 2 bases; nucleotides outside the gene matches: 3. The TCR originated in a human donor in good health (CMV status not recorded). Some clones in this sample may be carry-over from other donors' samples. The sequencing input was PBMCs. The J gene is TRBJ1-4, the V gene TRBV5-8, with 10 nucleotides matching TRBD1. CDR3 nucleotides: TGTGCCAGCAGGGGGGGACAGGGGACTAATGAAAAACTGTTTTTT. It specifies CASRGGQGTNEKLFF.